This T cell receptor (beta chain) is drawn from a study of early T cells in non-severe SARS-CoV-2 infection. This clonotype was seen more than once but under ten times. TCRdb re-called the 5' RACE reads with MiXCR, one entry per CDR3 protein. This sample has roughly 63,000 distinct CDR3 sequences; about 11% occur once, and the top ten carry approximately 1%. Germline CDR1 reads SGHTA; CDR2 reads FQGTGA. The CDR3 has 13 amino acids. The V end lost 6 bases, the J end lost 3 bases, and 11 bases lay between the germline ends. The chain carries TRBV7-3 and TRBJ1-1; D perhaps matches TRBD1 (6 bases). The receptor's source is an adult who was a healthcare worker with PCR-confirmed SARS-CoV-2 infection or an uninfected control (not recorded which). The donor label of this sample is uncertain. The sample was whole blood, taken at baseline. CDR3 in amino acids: CASRMDRYTEAFF. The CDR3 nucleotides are TGTGCCAGCAGGATGGACAGATACACTGAAGCTTTCTTT.